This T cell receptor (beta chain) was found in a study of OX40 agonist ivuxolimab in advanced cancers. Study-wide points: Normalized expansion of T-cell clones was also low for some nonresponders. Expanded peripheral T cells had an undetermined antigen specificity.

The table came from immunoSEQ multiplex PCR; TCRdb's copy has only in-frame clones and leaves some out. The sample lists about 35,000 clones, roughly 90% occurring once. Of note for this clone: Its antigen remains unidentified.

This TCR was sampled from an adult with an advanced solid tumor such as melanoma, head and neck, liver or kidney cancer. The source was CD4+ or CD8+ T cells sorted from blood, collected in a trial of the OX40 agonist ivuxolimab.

CDR3 nucleotides: TGTGCCAGCAGCCCAGACCTCCTAGACAGGGAAAATCAGCCCCAGCATTTT. Amino acid sequence: CASSPDLLDRENQPQHF. The genes are TRBV7-2 and TRBJ1-5; 7 bases fit TRBD1. Germline CDR1 and CDR2: SGHTA and FQGNSA. Unmatched junction bases numbered 14, after V lost 5 bases and J lost 4 bases. The length of the CDR3 is 17 residues.